This T cell receptor beta chain was found in a study of cytomegalovirus exposure and HLA in healthy donors listed by TCRdb under 2017. Turning to the overall study: An earlier analysis of fewer than 750 of the donors reported under 300 Gb of sequence data and 117 million unique TCR beta sequences obtained from approximately 180 million T cells. An early release covering some 640 HLA-typed donors comprised 250 to 350 gigabases of sequencing data and tens of millions of unique TCR sequences. Among the roughly 400 genotyped donors, more than 70% belonged to the genetic ancestry cluster associated with self-reported Caucasian donors. The aim of the study was to test whether cataloging public T cell receptors could identify signatures of past pathogen exposure. The T cell repertoires of under 750 subjects were profiled by immunosequencing and related to cytomegalovirus serostatus. A separate validation cohort of about 110 different subjects was used in addition to the roughly 670-subject first cohort. To predict cytomegalovirus infection status, the study brought together high-throughput TCR immunosequencing, statistical association of individual TCRs with disease status, and machine learning. To study patterns of TCR occurrence, a later analysis re-analyzed previously published TCR beta repertoires from just over 650 donors and added high-resolution HLA genotyping. The later analysis used no new phenotypic data to find candidate immune exposures, relying instead on TCR beta sequences and their occurrence across donors. To decide whether each TCR beta V gene segment behaved as functional or pseudogenic, an earlier analysis of some 600 of the donors relied on high-throughput TCR beta sequencing. Donor age, sex, ethnicity and CMV serostatus were collected together with the repertoire data. Genome-wide SNP genotypes for about 55% of the roughly 670 donors were used in a later genetic analysis, which treated that subset as a discovery cohort. Every repertoire in the discovery cohort had been generated on one and the same sequencing platform. Class I and class II HLA loci were covered by the typing at four-digit resolution. The number of typed donors differed by locus: roughly 620-630 for A, B, C, DRB1 and DQB1; 500 to 550 for DQA1; some 590 for DPA1; and about 450 for DPB1. Several DR-DQ haplotypes were handled as single units for association and clustering because linkage in the cohort was strong. Among over 350 genotyped donors of the cohort, an average of around 240,000 unique TCR beta nucleotide sequences were sequenced per donor, approximately 20% of them non-productive. Findings and caveats that apply to the study as a whole: Assigning TCR associations to individual alleles was difficult when HLA alleles, especially DR and DQ, strongly co-occurred. Three of the identified cytomegalovirus-associated TCR beta chains were confirmed in vitro to be specific for cytomegalovirus antigens. A further reported finding was that TCR beta sequences accurately predicted the HLA-A and HLA-B alleles for most subjects in the first cohort. According to the authors, the approach could potentially be generalized to other disease states and immunological phenotypes. In a later analysis, TCR association rates were found to vary across HLA loci, with the most associated TCRs seen for DRB1 alleles and the fewest for HLA-C alleles. In a later analysis, HLA-associated TCR beta chains were found to be more clonally expanded and to have lower generation probabilities than equally common non-associated chains. Most TCR sequences were observed very rarely across donors, whereas some public TCRs were present in many individuals. In a later analysis, 16,951 TCR beta sequences were associated with specific HLA alleles at a false discovery rate of 0.05. CMV serostatus was the only immune exposure information available for the cohort. The 87-base-pair reads could not distinguish some IMGT-functional V segments, including TRBV6-2 and TRBV6-3, so those segments were excluded. A later genetic analysis reported fewer N-insertions in productive TCRs among donors in an Asian-associated ancestry cluster than the roughly 640-donor mean. A later analysis reported that several top co-occurrence clusters appeared linked to parvovirus B19, influenza, CMV and Epstein-Barr virus. A group of highly shared sequence variants was considered likely to be a technical artifact of the sequencing pipeline. Because counts were too low, some 17 rarely observed V segments, including chromosome 9 orphons, were excluded from the earlier analysis of several hundred of the donors. In this cohort, only TCR beta chains were sequenced, and detectable features were limited by the absence of alpha or paired-chain data. HLA typing was unavailable for some donors at each locus, so association tests used only the typed subset. Correlated functional status among segregating V segments might reflect linkage disequilibrium, but an unknown experimental factor could not be ruled out. In the study, 150 to 200 TCR beta chains were listed as associated with cytomegalovirus. A later genetic analysis associated a missense DCLRE1C variant with V-gene and J-gene trimming of TCR beta chains, and an independent cohort replicated the association. In both the original and validation cohorts, the classifier was reported to diagnose cytomegalovirus status with high specificity and sensitivity. A later analysis found that most CMV-associated TCR beta chains appeared HLA-restricted, with HLA associations seemingly driven largely by CMV exposure. In an earlier analysis of 450 to 750 of the donors, most TCR beta V segments appeared in productive rearrangements about 90% or about 30% of the time, broadly matching IMGT annotations. Roughly uniform sequencing depth across donors was assumed in presence/absence analyses, although this assumption may not hold.

The method behind the library was the immunoSEQ multiplex PCR assay. A mixture of 60 forward primers for TCR Vbeta segments and 13 reverse primers for TCR Jbeta segments was used in the multiplex PCR. The CDR3 region of rearranged TCR beta genes was amplified from genomic DNA with a multiplex PCR assay. Amplified TCR beta libraries were sequenced as 87-base-pair reads on the Illumina HiSeq System. On the authors' methods: A later analysis counted tens of millions of unique TCR beta chains across the 550 to 700 repertoires, and around 9.9 million of these chains were shared by at least two donors. To remove PCR and sequencing errors, raw reads were error-corrected and collapsed into unique sequences using a nearest-neighbor algorithm that merged closely related sequences. To assign V, D and J gene segments, CDR3 sequences were aligned to IMGT reference sequences. For a sequence to be retained, a match of at least six nucleotides was required to both a V gene segment and a J gene segment. A rearrangement counted as productive if the CDR3 had no stop codons and remained in frame with V and J, and every other rearrangement counted as non-productive. Following IMGT convention, CDR3 was defined as the stretch from the second conserved V-encoded cysteine up to the conserved J-encoded phenylalanine. In an earlier analysis of some 550 of the donors, sequences lacking an unambiguous match to a single V gene segment were excluded. An earlier analysis of a few hundred of the donors classified V segments as functional when productive rearrangements were above 56.7% and as segregating when the standard deviation between donors was above 5%. To diagnose cytomegalovirus status from the catalog of TCR beta chain sequences, a statistical classification framework was built. In a later analysis, TCR nucleotide sequences were compared against IMGT/GENE-DB human TR gene sequences so that V and J genes could be assigned. A later analysis assigned CDR3 sequences and most-parsimonious VDJ recombination scenarios with the TCRdist pipeline. A later analysis defined each TCR beta chain by its CDR3 amino acid sequence plus V-gene family, and excluded reads lacking a unique V-gene family. As a way to deal with suspected cross-contamination and a sequencing artifact, a later analysis dropped 640 or so nucleotide sequences that were highly shared and had low generation probability. In a later analysis, a clonal expansion index for each public chain was calculated from normalized within-repertoire ranks of inferred template counts. In a later analysis, generation probabilities were computed using a VDJ recombination model fitted to out-of-frame rearrangements, and the results were checked against IGoR. In a later analysis, hypergeometric tests were used to score TCR-TCR, TCR-HLA and TCR-CMV co-occurrence, with a repertoire-size bias correction applied to TCR pairs. To estimate false discovery rates, a later analysis permuted the HLA or CMV assignments 20 times. In a later analysis, co-occurring TCRs were grouped with DBSCAN, and TCRdist sequence similarity was added when clustering was performed within HLA-allele-positive subsets. Repertoires with fewer than 30,000 or more than 120,000 public chains, plus five repertoires with anomalous nucleotide sharing, were excluded from co-occurrence clustering. The table was pulled from immuneACCESS by TCRdb, which kept in-frame rearrangements only. Such tables lose some clones; where checked, under half of the loss comes from unresolved V genes, and the rest has no known cause. The DNA was the basis for D and trimming; V, J and clone size are from that table. The sample includes fewer than 250,000 clones, with just over 75% observed a single time. Roughly 0.62% of the sample belongs to the ten largest clones.

In the germline V gene (reference sequence), CDR1 corresponds to MNHEY and CDR2 to SMNVEV. The germline V end is reduced by 3 bases and the J end by 10 bases; junction bases left unmatched: 6. Inclusive of the bounding cysteine and phenylalanine, the CDR3 is 13 residues long. The kept DNA is CDR3 alone, 39 bases in frame from the first base. This clone was seen a handful of times. The antigen it recognizes is unknown. Base quality data are lacking; no much larger clone is found one base away. The cohort comprised some 730 healthy bone marrow donors. Cohort members were all nominally healthy when sampled, although unrecorded immune exposures were likely present. The donor was CMV seronegative and belonged to the group of 352 seronegative cohort members. A peripheral blood sample was collected from each donor, and TCR beta sequencing was performed on peripheral blood mononuclear cells. The Qiagen DNeasy Blood Extraction Kit was used to extract genomic DNA from the blood cell samples.

The TCR comes from a man younger than 35 in good health and CMV-seronegative. The specimen sequenced was PBMCs. This chain joins TRBV27 to TRBJ1-2; TRBD1 fits 9 bases in the junction. Here is the DNA: TGTGCCAGCAGTTTCGGACAGGGGTCGGACTACACCTTC. It translates to CASSFGQGSDYTF.